This T cell receptor (beta chain) was profiled in a study of cytomegalovirus exposure and HLA in healthy donors. Background on the study: An analysis done earlier identified about 120 million unique TCR beta sequences from about 179 million T cells. Findings and limits, study-wide: Owing to their indistinguishability, certain V segments, notably TRBV6-2 and TRBV6-3, were excluded. Later on, an analysis tied around 17,000 TCR beta sequences to HLA alleles at 0.05 false discovery rate.

As concerns this clone: The antigen remains undetermined.

13 Jbeta primers and 60 Vbeta primers were used for the PCR. Sequencing used immunoSEQ multiplex PCR; TCRdb keeps in-frame clones, though not all of them. The sample comprises roughly 200,000 clones, around 74% of which are singletons, and less than 2% rests with the top ten. Germline loops: CDR1 ENHRY, CDR2 SYGVKD. V lost 4 bases to trimming and J lost 9 bases; unmatched junction nucleotides: 10. The CDR3 consists of 15 residues. J is TRBJ2-1 and V is TRBV10-3; 9 bases line up with TRBD1. The source of this sequence is a girl under 18 in good health and CMV-seropositive. Specimen: PBMCs. The CDR3 region has the DNA TGTGCCATCAGTGGGGACAGGGCGGGATATAGTGAGCAGTTCTTC. Translated, it gives CAISGDRAGYSEQFF.